This TCR beta chain was sequenced during a study of CD8 T cells in ankylosing spondylitis. This CDR3 region has 12 residues. Trimming stripped 7 bases from V and 5 bases from J, with 14 bases between. Germline V lookup: CDR1 SQVTM, CDR2 ANQGSEA. TCRdb re-called the 5' RACE reads with MiXCR, one entry per CDR3 protein. Among 17,000 or so distinct CDR3 sequences, approximately 8.4% were seen once, and the ten largest hold around 37%. This clonotype has at least ten counts. Sequencing was performed on blood. The receptor's source is a male donor with ankylosing spondylitis or in good health (not recorded which). The chain combines TRBV29-1 with TRBJ2-5; possibly TRBD1 for D (5 bases). CDR3 in DNA: TGCAGCGCTCAAAAGGGGCAGGAGACCCAGTACTTC. Translation gives CSAQKGQETQYF.